This T cell receptor (beta chain) was captured in a study of prognosis after radiotherapy for stage I lung cancer (dated by TCRdb to 2020 to 2023). About the study as a whole: Fewer than 20 stage I NSCLC patients were enrolled in Nanjing, China, between 2018 and early 2019. Newly diagnosed primary stage I lung tumors occurred in around 13 patients, and oligometastatic NSCLC after surgical resection of the primary tumor occurred in a few. Every patient was regarded as medically inoperable, because of comorbidities in around 12 cases and refusal of surgery in 7 cases. The cohort was made up of 10 to 15 men and a handful of women, with a median age of roughly 79 years and an age range of about 50 to 90 years. Roughly eleven patients had adenocarcinoma and seven had squamous cell carcinoma as the tumor histology. SBRT was delivered in 3 to 5 fractions with a biologically effective dose of at least 100 Gy, and image-guided IMRT or VMAT was used for delivery. In every patient, SBRT was given without any concurrent therapy. Four of the 19 patients developed distant metastases after SBRT, at a median of roughly 7 months; the other 15 showed no significant progression. The study profiled peripheral blood TCR beta repertoires from stage I NSCLC patients before and after stereotactic body radiotherapy and related them to distant failure. The study sequenced around 38 blood samples from some 19 patients, one before and one after SBRT per patient.

Findings and caveats that apply to the study as a whole: No determination of tumor specificity was made for expanded TCR clones. Limitations of the study included a small cohort and short follow-up, and the study findings need independent validation. Post-SBRT Shannon entropy and its change from baseline were lower in patients who developed distant metastases; baseline Shannon entropy was not associated with metastases. None of the reported P values were adjusted for multiple comparisons. TRBV and TRBJ usage frequencies reportedly differed by metastasis status, in two V genes at baseline and in fewer than 10 V and two J genes after SBRT. Unique TCR clone counts fell after SBRT (median approximately 9,900 before versus fewer than 7,500 after; Wilcoxon paired P=0.011).

The TCR beta CDR3 region was amplified from genomic DNA by two rounds of multiplex PCR. In the first PCR round, primers specific to each TRBV and TRBJ gene were used, and the primer sequences were filed in Chinese patent CN105087789A. Universal primers were used in the second round of PCR. The Roche High Pure PCR Template Preparation Kit was used to extract genomic DNA from frozen PBMCs. Libraries were sequenced paired-end with 151 bp reads on an Illumina HiSeq 3000. Processing in the source paper ran as follows. Raw reads lacking the multiplex PCR primer sequences were removed with CutAdapt. High-quality paired reads were merged into contigs with PEAR. By alignment to reference sequences, MiXCR assigned TRB V, D and J gene segments to each contig. To remove sequencing errors, CDR3 sequences were clustered according to base quality and sequence similarity. Shannon entropy normalized by the natural log of productive TCR sequence number was used as the measure of diversity. Clonality was computed as one minus the ratio of Shannon entropy to the natural log of the number of unique clonotypes. Using the Youden index from ROC curves, the researchers picked the repertoire-metric cut-offs for progression-free survival, and all analyses were carried out in R 3.5.3. TCRdb applied fastp at Q25 and MiXCR to the public reads, then kept only in-frame beta chains. One record per CDR3 amino acid sequence lists the most common genes and DNA. The V and J calls, along with clone size, are taken from TCRdb and not from the paper's own processing. Counted in this sample were roughly 30,000 distinct CDR3 sequences; 30% to 35% of them appeared once. The ten largest make up roughly 26% of the sample.

CDR1 and CDR2 are read off the germline V gene (reference sequence) as DFQATT and SNEGSKA. At the junction V is shortened by 3 bases and J by 4 bases, with 17 bases in between. The CDR3 holds 15 amino acids from the cysteine to the phenylalanine. This entry keeps only the CDR3 DNA: 45 bases, framed from base 1. This clonotype has a handful of counts. What this receptor recognizes is not known. The input lacks base qualities; no much larger clone sits a single base away. A history of other malignancies or of prior chemotherapy or radiotherapy was absent in all patients, and node-negative disease was shown on CT and PET/CT in all patients. At each of two time points, approximately 6.6 milliliters of peripheral venous blood were collected in EDTA tubes. Ficoll-Paque Plus density-gradient centrifugation was used to isolate PBMCs. Immediately after collection, samples were stored at -80 degrees C until analysis.

This sample comprised PBMCs, obtained before or after stereotactic body radiation therapy (not recorded which). This chain is built from TRBV20-1 and TRBJ2-3, and the D gene may be TRBD2, 5 bases matching. The TCR sequence derives from a donor at least 50 years old with non-small cell lung cancer. The CDR3 in this case is CSASSLEGPADTQYF. The nucleotide sequence is TGCAGTGCTAGCAGCTTAGAGGGCCCCGCAGATACGCAGTATTTT.